This TCR beta chain was identified in a study of cytomegalovirus exposure and HLA in healthy donors. Notes on the study in general: Researchers reportedly found TCR beta sequences accurately predicted most subjects' HLA-A and HLA-B alleles. The authors enumerated 150 to 200 TCR beta chains as linked to cytomegalovirus. It was in a later analysis that TCR association rates were seen to vary by HLA locus, highest for DRB1 and lowest for HLA-C.

PCR primers comprised 60 Vbeta and 13 Jbeta primers. Sequencing used immunoSEQ multiplex PCR; TCRdb keeps in-frame clones, though not all of them. This sample has around 140,000 clones, with almost 80% found just once. For this clone: Its specificity is unknown.

Donors were nominally healthy when sampled, though unrecorded immune exposures were likely. The germline V gene has CDR1 KGHSH and CDR2 LQKENI. Trimming left V 2 bases short and J 1 base short, with 16 bases between. CDR3 size: 17 residues. The sequence was obtained from a female donor in good health and CMV-seronegative. Sequencing used PBMCs. The chain joins TRBV18 to TRBJ2-3; D is unresolved. In DNA form, the CDR3 reads TGTGCCAGCTCACCAAGTCTGGCAAGTTCTGGCACAGATACGCAGTATTTT. This encodes CASSPSLASSGTDTQYF. The full variable domain, with the rest looked up from reference TRBV18 and TRBJ2-3, is NAGVMQNPRHLVRRRGQEARLRCSPMKGHSHVYWYRQLPEEGLKFMVYLQKENIIDESGMPKERFSAEFPKEGPSILRIQQVVRGDSAAYFCASSPSLASSGTDTQYFGPGTRLTVL.